Following are 8 T cell receptor beta chains from one sample sequenced in a study of T cells in Graves' hyperthyroidism and ophthalmopathy. Amplification yielded TCR beta CDR3 regions, with RNA transcripts as the source. The primer set for the first-round RT-PCR of the TCR CDR3 was HTBI. TCRdb passed the multiplex PCR reads through MiXCR, listing each CDR3 protein once. The sample lists 730,000 or so distinct CDR3 sequences, approximately 19% seen once, with around 17% in the top ten. The specimen sequenced was blood. These receptors were taken from a woman between 45 and 60 years old with Graves' hyperthyroidism that later progressed to Graves' ophthalmopathy.

There are many counts of this clonotype. This sequence joins TRBV3-1 and TRBJ1-2; tentatively, D is TRBD1 (6 bases). CDR1 and CDR2 (germline): LGHDT, YNNKEL (reference sequence). Trimming shortened V by 0 bases and J by 4 bases, and 12 bases separated the two germline ends. The CDR3 is 15 amino acids. The CDR3 reads CASSQDIDRFYGYTF. CDR3 nucleotide sequence: TGTGCCAGCAGCCAAGATATAGACAGGTTCTATGGCTACACCTTC. Based on the CDR3 plus reference TRBV3-1 and TRBJ1-2, the full variable domain is DTAVSQTPKYLVTQMGNDKSIKCEQNLGHDTMYWYKQDSKKFLKIMFSYNNKELIINETVPNRFSPKSPDKAHLNLHINSLELGDSAVYFCASSQDIDRFYGYTFGSGTRLTVV.

This clonotype was seen ten or more times. The chain employs TRBV11-2 and TRBJ1-4; D may be TRBD1 (6 bases). V was trimmed by 7 bases and J by 0 bases, leaving 12 bases between them. Germline loops: CDR1 SGHAT, CDR2 FQNNGV. The CDR3 sequence is 15 residues long. In nucleotides, the CDR3 is TGTGCCAGCAACGCAAGGGGGACAACTAATGAAAAACTGTTTTTT. Amino acid sequence: CASNARGTTNEKLFF.

This clonotype was detected ten times or more. The chain couples TRBV11-2 to TRBJ2-3; 10 positions match TRBD2. The CDR3 covers 16 residues. Germline CDR1 and CDR2: SGHAT and FQNNGV. The J segment lost 5 bases and the V segment lost 0 bases, leaving 5 bases of the junction unmatched. The CDR3 DNA follows: TGTGCCAGCAGCTTAGACCTAGCGGGGGCCGGAGATACGCAGTATTTT. As protein: CASSLDLAGAGDTQYF.

This clonotype came up a few times. The junction does not match germline at one end; this may be a read error. Here the CDR3 reads CASSLVTSGGPNQETQYF. The CDR3 DNA is TGTGCTAGCAGCTTAGTAACTAGCGGGGGGCCAAACCAAGAGACCCAGTACTTC. The chain employs TRBV7-7 and TRBJ2-5, with 12 bases identical to TRBD2. CDR1 is SSHAT and CDR2 is FNYEAQ in the germline V gene (reference sequence). CDR3 size: 18 residues.

This clonotype was observed at least ten times. The chain couples TRBV11-3 to TRBJ1-1; no reliable D call. CDR1 and CDR2 from the germline V gene are SGHNT and YENEEA. Trimming removed 5 bases at V and 3 bases at J, with 13 bases between. The CDR3 spans 14 residues. This chain's CDR3 is CASSLSHHDTEAFF. The CDR3 bases are TGTGCCAGCAGCCTCTCCCACCATGACACTGAAGCTTTCTTT.

CDR3 sequence: CASSQGGGLGANVLTF. CDR3 in DNA: TGTGCCAGCAGCCAAGGCGGGGGGCTTGGGGCCAACGTCCTGACTTTC. The chain joins TRBV14 to TRBJ2-6; 8 bases line up with TRBD2. Germline assignment: CDR1 SGHDN and CDR2 FVKESK. J lost 3 bases, V lost 1 base, and 2 bases had no gene match. The CDR3 has 16 residues.

The gene calls are TRBV12-3 or TRBV12-4 and TRBJ2-2; 7 bases agree with TRBD1. V lost 6 bases and J lost 7; bases outside the gene matches: 5. CDR3 length: 13 residues. The CDR3 is CASSRQGDGELFF. CDR3 DNA sequence: TGTGCCAGCAGCAGACAGGGAGACGGGGAGCTGTTTTTT.

This clonotype showed up many times. This chain uses TRBV20-1 with TRBJ2-1; 8 bases line up with TRBD2. CDR1 is DFQATT and CDR2 is SNEGSKA in the germline V gene (reference sequence). After removal of 0 bases from V and 2 bases from J, the junction contained 3 bases not matched to a gene. CDR3 length: 15 residues. The CDR3 DNA reads TGCAGTGCTAGAGAAGCGGGGGCCACCTACAATGAGCAGTTCTTC. This sequence encodes CSAREAGATYNEQFF.